This T cell receptor (beta chain) was sequenced during a study of T cells in localized non-small cell lung cancer. Overall study findings and caveats: Researchers found a median around 61 of the top 100 tumor clones in adjacent lung. Investigators sequenced only a single tumor region, leaving heterogeneity possible. The highest T cell clonality was in uninvolved adjacent lung, above tumor. Prolonged overall survival went with higher T cell density in the blood.

Trimming removed 5 bases from V and 2 bases from J, with 13 bases in between. The CDR3 runs to 14 residues. Germline lookup yields CDR1 KGHSH and CDR2 LQKENI. The protocol was immunoSEQ multiplex PCR, while the TCRdb copy is restricted to in-frame clones and leaves out a portion. The sample records tens of thousands of clones, 86% being singletons. This clone was counted once. Its antigen is unknown. The sequencing here drew on peripheral blood mononuclear cells, taken before any cancer treatment. The rearrangement links TRBV18 to TRBJ2-7; TRBD2 might be the D (6 bases). The sequence was obtained from a male donor aged 60 or over with stage II lung adenocarcinoma. This CDR3 is CASSSSSVAYEQYF. CDR3 sequence (DNA): TGTGCCAGCTCATCCTCTAGCGTAGCCTACGAGCAGTACTTC.